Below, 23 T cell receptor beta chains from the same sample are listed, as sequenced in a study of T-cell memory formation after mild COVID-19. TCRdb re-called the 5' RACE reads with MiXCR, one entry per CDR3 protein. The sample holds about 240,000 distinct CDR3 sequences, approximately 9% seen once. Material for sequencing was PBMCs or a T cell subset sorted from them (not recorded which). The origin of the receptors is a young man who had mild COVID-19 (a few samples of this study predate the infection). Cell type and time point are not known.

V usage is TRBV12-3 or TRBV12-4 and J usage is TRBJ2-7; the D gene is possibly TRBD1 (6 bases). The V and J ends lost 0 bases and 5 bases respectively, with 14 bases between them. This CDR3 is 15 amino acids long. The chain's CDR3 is CASSLATSQGHEQYF. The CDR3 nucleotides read TGTGCCAGCAGTTTAGCGACATCTCAGGGGCACGAGCAGTACTTC.

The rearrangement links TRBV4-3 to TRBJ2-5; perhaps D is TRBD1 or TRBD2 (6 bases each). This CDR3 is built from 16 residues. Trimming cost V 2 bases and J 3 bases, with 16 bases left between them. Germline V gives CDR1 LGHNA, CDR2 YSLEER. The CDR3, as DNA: TGCGCCAGCAGCCAACGGGGAGGACAGTCAGAAGAGACCCAGTACTTC. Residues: CASSQRGGQSEETQYF.

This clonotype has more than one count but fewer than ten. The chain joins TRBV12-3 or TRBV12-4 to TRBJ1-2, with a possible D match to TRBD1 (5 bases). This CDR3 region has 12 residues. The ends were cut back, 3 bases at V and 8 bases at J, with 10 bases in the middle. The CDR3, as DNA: TGTGCCAGCAGTTTGGAGGGGCGCGGCTACACCTTC. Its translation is CASSLEGRGYTF.

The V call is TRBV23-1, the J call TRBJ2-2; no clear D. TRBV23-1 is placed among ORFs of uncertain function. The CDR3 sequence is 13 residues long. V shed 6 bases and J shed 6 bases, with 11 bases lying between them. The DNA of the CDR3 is TGCGCCAGCAGATCGACTCGTTCCGGGGAGCTGTTTTTT. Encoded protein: CASRSTRSGELFF.

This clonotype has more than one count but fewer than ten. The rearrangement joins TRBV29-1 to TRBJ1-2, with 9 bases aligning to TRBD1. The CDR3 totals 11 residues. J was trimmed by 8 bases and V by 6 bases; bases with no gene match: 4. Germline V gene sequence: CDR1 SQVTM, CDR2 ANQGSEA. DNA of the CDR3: TGCAGCGTCGGGACAGGGTTGGGCTACACCTTC. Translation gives CSVGTGLGYTF. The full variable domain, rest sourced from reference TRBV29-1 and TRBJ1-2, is SAVISQKPSRDICQRGTSLTIQCQVDSQVTMMFWYRQQPGQSLTLIATANQGSEATYESGFVIDKFPISRPNLTFSTLTVSNMSPEDSSIYLCSVGTGLGYTFGSGTRLTVV.

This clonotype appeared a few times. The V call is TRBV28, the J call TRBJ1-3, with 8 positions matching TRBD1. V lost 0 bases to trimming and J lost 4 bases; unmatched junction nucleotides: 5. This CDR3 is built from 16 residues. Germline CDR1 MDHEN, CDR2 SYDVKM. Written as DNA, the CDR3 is TGTGCCAGCAGTTTATGGACAGGGGAGTCCGGAAACACCATATATTTT. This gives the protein CASSLWTGESGNTIYF.

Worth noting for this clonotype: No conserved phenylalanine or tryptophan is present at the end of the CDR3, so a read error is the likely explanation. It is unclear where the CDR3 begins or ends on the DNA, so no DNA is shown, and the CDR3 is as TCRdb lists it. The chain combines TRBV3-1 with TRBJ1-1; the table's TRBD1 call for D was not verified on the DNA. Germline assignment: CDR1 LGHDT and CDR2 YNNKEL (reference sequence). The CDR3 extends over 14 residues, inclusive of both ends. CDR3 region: CASSQSSDRADTGL.

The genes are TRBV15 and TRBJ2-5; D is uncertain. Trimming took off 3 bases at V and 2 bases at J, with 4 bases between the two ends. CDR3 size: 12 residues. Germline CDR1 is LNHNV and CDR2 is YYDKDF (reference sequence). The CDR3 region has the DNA TGTGCCACCAGCAGGGTGCAAGAGACCCAGTACTTC. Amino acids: CATSRVQETQYF.

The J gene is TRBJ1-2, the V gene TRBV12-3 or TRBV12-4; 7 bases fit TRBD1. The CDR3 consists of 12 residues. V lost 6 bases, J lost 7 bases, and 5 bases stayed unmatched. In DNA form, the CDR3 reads TGTGCCAGCAGGATGACAGGGCTTGGCTACACCTTC. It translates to CASRMTGLGYTF.

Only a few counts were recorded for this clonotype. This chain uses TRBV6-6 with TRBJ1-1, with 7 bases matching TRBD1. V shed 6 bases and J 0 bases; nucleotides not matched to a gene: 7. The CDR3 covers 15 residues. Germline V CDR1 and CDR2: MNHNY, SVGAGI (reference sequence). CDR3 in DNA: TGTGCCAGCAGCCTCAGGACAGGCATGAACACTGAAGCTTTCTTT. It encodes CASSLRTGMNTEAFF.

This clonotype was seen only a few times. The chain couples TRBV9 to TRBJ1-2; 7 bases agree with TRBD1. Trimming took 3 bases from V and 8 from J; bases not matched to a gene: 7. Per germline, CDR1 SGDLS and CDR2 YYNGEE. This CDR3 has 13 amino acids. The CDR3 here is CASSERTGLGYTF. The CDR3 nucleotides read TGTGCCAGCAGCGAACGGACAGGTCTCGGCTACACCTTC. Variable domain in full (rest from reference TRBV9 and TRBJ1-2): DSGVTQTPKHLITATGQRVTLRCSPRSGDLSVYWYQQSLDQGLQFLIQYYNGEERAKGNILERFSAQQFPDLHSELNLSSLELGDSALYFCASSERTGLGYTFGSGTRLTVV.

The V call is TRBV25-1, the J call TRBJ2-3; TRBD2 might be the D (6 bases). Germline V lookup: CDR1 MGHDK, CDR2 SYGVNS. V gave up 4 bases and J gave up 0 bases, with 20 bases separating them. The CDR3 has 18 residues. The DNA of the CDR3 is TGTGCCAGCAGTGCAGGCGGAGGGTCCCTGCCCAGCACAGATACGCAGTATTTT. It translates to CASSAGGGSLPSTDTQYF.

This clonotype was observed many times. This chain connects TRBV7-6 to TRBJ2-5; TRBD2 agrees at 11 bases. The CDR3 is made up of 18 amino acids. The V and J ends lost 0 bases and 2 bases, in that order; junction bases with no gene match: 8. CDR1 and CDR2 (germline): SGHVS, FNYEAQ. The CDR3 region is CASSLASSGGPKQETQYF. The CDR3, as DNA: TGTGCCAGCAGCTTAGCCTCTAGCGGGGGGCCGAAGCAAGAGACCCAGTACTTC.

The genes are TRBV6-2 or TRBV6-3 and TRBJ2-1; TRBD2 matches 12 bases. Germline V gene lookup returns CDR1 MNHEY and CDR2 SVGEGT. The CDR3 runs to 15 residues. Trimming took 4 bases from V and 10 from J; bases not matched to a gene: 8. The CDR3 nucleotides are TGTGCCAGCAGTTCCGCCCTAGCGGGGGGGCAAGAGCAGTTCTTC. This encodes CASSSALAGGQEQFF.

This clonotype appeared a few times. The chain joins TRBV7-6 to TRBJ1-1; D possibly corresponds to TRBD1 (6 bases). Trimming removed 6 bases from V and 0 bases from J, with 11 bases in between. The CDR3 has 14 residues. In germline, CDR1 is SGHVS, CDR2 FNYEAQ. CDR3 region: CASRQGPLNTEAFF. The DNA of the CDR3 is TGTGCCAGCAGGCAGGGGCCCTTGAACACTGAAGCTTTCTTT.

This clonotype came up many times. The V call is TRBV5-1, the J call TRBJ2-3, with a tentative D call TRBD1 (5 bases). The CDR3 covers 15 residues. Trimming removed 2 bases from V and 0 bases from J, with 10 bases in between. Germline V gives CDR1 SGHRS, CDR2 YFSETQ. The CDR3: CASSFAPGSTDTQYF. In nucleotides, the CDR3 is TGCGCCAGCAGCTTTGCCCCAGGGAGCACAGATACGCAGTATTTT.

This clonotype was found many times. The CDR3 DNA sequence: TGTGCCAGCTCACCCACGGGGGGGACGACCTACGAGCAGTACTTC. This encodes CASSPTGGTTYEQYF. The chain employs TRBV18 and TRBJ2-7; 8 bases are shared with TRBD2. The CDR3 is made up of 15 amino acids. Trimming at V came to 3 bases and at J to 2 bases, leaving 6 bases not matched to a gene. The germline V gene has CDR1 KGHSH and CDR2 LQKENI.

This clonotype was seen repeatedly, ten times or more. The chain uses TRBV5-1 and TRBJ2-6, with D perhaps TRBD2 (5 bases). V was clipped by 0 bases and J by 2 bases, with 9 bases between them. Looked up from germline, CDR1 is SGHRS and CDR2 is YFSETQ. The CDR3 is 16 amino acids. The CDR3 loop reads CASSLAAGAGANVLTF. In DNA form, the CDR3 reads TGCGCCAGCAGCTTGGCTGCCGGGGCTGGGGCCAACGTCCTGACTTTC.

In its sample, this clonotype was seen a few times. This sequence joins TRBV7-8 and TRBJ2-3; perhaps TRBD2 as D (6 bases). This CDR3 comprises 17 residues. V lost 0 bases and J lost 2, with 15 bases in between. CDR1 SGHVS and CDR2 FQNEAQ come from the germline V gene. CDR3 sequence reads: CASSLALSWGDTDTQYF. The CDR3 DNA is TGTGCCAGCAGCTTAGCGCTAAGCTGGGGGGACACAGATACGCAGTATTTT.

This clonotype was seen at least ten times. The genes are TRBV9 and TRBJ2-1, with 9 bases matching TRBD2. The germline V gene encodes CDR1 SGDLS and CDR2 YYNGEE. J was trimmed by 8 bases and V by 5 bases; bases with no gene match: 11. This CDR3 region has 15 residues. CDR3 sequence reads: CASSRSGGMGDEQFF. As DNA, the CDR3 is TGTGCCAGCAGTCGGAGCGGGGGGATGGGTGATGAGCAGTTCTTC.

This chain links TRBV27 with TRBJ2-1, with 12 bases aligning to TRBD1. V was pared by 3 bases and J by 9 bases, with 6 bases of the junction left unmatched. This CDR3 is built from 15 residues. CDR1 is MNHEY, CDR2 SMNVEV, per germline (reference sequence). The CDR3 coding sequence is TGTGCCAGCAGTTTGGGACAGGGGGCGAGGGGTGAGCAGTTCTTC. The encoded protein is CASSLGQGARGEQFF.

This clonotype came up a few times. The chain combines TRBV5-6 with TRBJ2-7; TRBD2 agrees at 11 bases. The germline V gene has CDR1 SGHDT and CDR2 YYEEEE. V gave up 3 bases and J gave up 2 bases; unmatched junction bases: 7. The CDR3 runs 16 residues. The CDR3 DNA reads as TGTGCCAGCAGCTCCGTTAGCGGGGGGGACGCCTACGAGCAGTACTTC. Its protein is CASSSVSGGDAYEQYF.

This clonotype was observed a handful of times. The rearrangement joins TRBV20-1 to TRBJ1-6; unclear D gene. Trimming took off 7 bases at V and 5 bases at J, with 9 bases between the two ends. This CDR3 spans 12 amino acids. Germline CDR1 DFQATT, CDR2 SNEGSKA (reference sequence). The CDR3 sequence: CSGGQDNSPLHF. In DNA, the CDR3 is TGCAGTGGAGGGCAGGATAATTCACCCCTCCACTTT.